Below are 25 T cell receptor beta chains sequenced from a single sample in a study of T-cell memory formation after mild COVID-19. One entry per CDR3 protein results from TCRdb running MiXCR on the 5' RACE reads. Seen here are about 240,000 distinct CDR3 sequences, more than 8% observed once, and the top ten hold under 25%. Sequencing used PBMCs or a T cell subset sorted from them (not recorded which). All receptors derive from a man in his late teens or twenties who had mild COVID-19 (a few samples of this study predate the infection). Cell type and time point are not known.

The chain carries TRBV11-2 and TRBJ2-5; the D is unclear. CDR1 and CDR2 (germline): SGHAT, FQNNGV. V dropped 0 bases and J dropped 1 base, with 12 bases sitting between them. The CDR3 has 16 amino acids. CDR3 nucleotide sequence: TGTGCCAGCAGCTTAGAGTATGCCACCACCCAAGAGACCCAGTACTTC. Translated, it gives CASSLEYATTQETQYF.

This clonotype has more than one count but fewer than ten. The chain carries TRBV6-1 and TRBJ2-1; D is tentatively TRBD1 or TRBD2 (5 bases each). Germline V gene sequence: CDR1 MNHNS, CDR2 SASEGT. The V end was cut by 10 bases, the J end by 3 bases, with 16 bases between. The CDR3 extends over 14 amino acids. In nucleotides, the CDR3 is TGTGCCATCGGGGCGGCAGGGAACTACAATGAGCAGTTCTTC. It specifies CAIGAAGNYNEQFF.

In this sample, this clonotype turned up many times. The chain employs TRBV7-6 and TRBJ2-1, with D tentatively TRBD1 (6 bases). The V end lost 1 base, the J end lost 8 bases, and 15 bases lay between the germline ends. CDR3 length equals 15 residues. Germline CDR1 reads SGHVS; CDR2 reads FNYEAQ. CDR3 region: CASSLGTVDWDEQFF. The CDR3 DNA reads as TGTGCCAGCAGCTTAGGGACAGTGGATTGGGATGAGCAGTTCTTC.

This chain connects TRBV18 to TRBJ2-1; D remains ambiguous. The germline V gene has CDR1 KGHSH and CDR2 LQKENI. The CDR3 totals 15 residues. Trimming shortened V by 0 bases and J by 3 bases, and 9 bases separated the two germline ends. Here the CDR3 reads CASSPPDKDYNEQFF. Here the CDR3 DNA reads TGTGCCAGCTCACCACCAGACAAGGACTACAATGAGCAGTTCTTC.

This rearrangement joins TRBV4-2 to TRBJ2-1; 14 positions agree with TRBD2. CDR3 size: 15 residues. Germline V lookup: CDR1 LGHNA, CDR2 YNFKEQ. V lost 5 bases and J lost 8; bases outside the gene matches: 5. This CDR3 is CASSSRLAGGYEQFF. CDR3 nucleotide sequence: TGTGCCAGCAGCTCCCGACTAGCGGGGGGGTATGAGCAGTTCTTC.

J is TRBJ1-2 and V is TRBV3-1, with D perhaps matching TRBD1 (5 bases). Germline V gene lookup returns CDR1 LGHDT and CDR2 YNNKEL (reference sequence). V was pared by 4 bases and J by 3 bases, with 9 bases between. This CDR3 has 13 amino acids. The CDR3 sequence: CASSLGHDYGYTF. For the CDR3, the DNA is TGTGCCAGCAGCCTAGGACATGACTATGGCTACACCTTC.

The CDR3 loop reads CASSLSWTEDTEAFF. DNA of the CDR3: TGTGCCAGCAGCCTATCTTGGACAGAGGACACTGAAGCTTTCTTT. V usage is TRBV11-1 and J usage is TRBJ1-1, with D perhaps matching TRBD1 (6 bases). CDR1 SGHAT and CDR2 FQDESV come from the germline V gene (reference sequence). The V end was cut by 5 bases, the J end by 3 bases, with 16 bases between. The CDR3 totals 15 residues.

This clonotype was recorded at least ten times. This rearrangement joins TRBV4-3 to TRBJ2-2; no definite D call. The CDR3 spans 14 residues. The germline CDR1 and CDR2 sequences are LGHNA and YSLEER. Deletions cut 0 bases from V and 5 bases from J, with 7 bases between. CDR3 region: CASSQDRWTGELFF. DNA for the CDR3: TGCGCCAGCAGCCAAGATAGGTGGACCGGGGAGCTGTTTTTT.

This clonotype was counted between two and nine times. The chain carries TRBV4-1 and TRBJ2-7; D is uncertain. This CDR3 contains 15 residues. Trimming pared 1 base from V and 3 bases from J, leaving 13 bases between. The germline V gene encodes CDR1 MGHRA and CDR2 YSYEKL. CDR3 region: CASSQGFAGDYEQYV. The CDR3, as DNA: TGCGCCAGCAGCCAAGGCTTCGCAGGAGACTACGAGCAGTACGTC.

This clonotype was detected only a few times. The CDR3 protein is CSAPYGGTDTQYF. In DNA form, the CDR3 reads TGCAGTGCCCCGTATGGGGGCACAGATACGCAGTATTTT. The J gene is TRBJ2-3, the V gene TRBV20-1; D is ambiguous. The length of the CDR3 is 13 residues. Germline values: CDR1 DFQATT, CDR2 SNEGSKA (reference sequence). Trimming took off 6 bases at V and 1 base at J, with 11 bases between the two ends.

The table lists this clonotype with many counts. The rearrangement joins TRBV20-1 to TRBJ2-7; possibly TRBD1 for D (6 bases). V was clipped by 6 bases and J by 3 bases, with 21 bases between them. The germline gives CDR1 DFQATT, CDR2 SNEGSKA (reference sequence). The CDR3 extends over 15 amino acids. CDR3 in DNA: TGCAGTGCACAGGCCGAGCACGGACAGAGCTACGAGCAGTACTTC. Translating gives CSAQAEHGQSYEQYF.

This clonotype was picked up a small number of times. J is TRBJ1-2 and V is TRBV20-1, with 7 bases lining up with TRBD1. The junction had 8 bases not matched to a gene; V was cut back by 1 base and J by 6 bases. From germline, CDR1 is DFQATT and CDR2 SNEGSKA (reference sequence). This CDR3 spans 14 amino acids. Here the CDR3 reads CSARGPTGIHGYTF. The CDR3 bases are TGCAGTGCTAGAGGGCCGACAGGGATTCATGGCTACACCTTC.

The chain is built from TRBV12-3 or TRBV12-4 and TRBJ2-3; TRBD2 aligns across 10 bases. The CDR3 sequence is 16 residues long. After removal of 4 bases from V and 2 bases from J, the junction contained 6 bases not matched to a gene. CDR3 region: CASSYRLAGATDTQYF. CDR3 DNA sequence: TGTGCCAGCAGTTATCGTCTAGCGGGGGCCACAGATACGCAGTATTTT.

This clonotype was seen a few times. The rearrangement joins TRBV5-5 to TRBJ1-1; the D is unclear. Germline V CDR1 and CDR2: SGHKS, YYEKEE (reference sequence). Between the trimmed V and J ends, which lost 0 bases and 0 bases, there was a span of 9 bases. CDR3 size: 15 residues. The CDR3 protein is CASSLVGYMNTEAFF. The CDR3 DNA follows: TGTGCCAGCAGCTTGGTGGGCTACATGAACACTGAAGCTTTCTTT.

This clonotype came up a few times. The chain recombines TRBV5-4 with TRBJ2-3; 11 bases line up with TRBD2. Germline lookup yields CDR1 SGHNT and CDR2 YYREEE (reference sequence). Losses at the gene ends were 4 bases for V and 4 bases for J; bases not matched to a gene: 5. The CDR3 is made up of 15 amino acids. CDR3 protein: CASSLAGGVSDTQYF. CDR3 coding DNA: TGTGCCAGCAGCCTAGCGGGGGGTGTATCAGATACGCAGTATTTT.

This chain connects TRBV4-1 to TRBJ1-1; D remains ambiguous. The CDR3 totals 15 residues. V lost 0 bases, J lost 1 base, and 9 bases lay in between. Germline V CDR1 and CDR2: MGHRA, YSYEKL. CDR3 amino acids: CASSQDPGGNTEAFF. The CDR3 bases are TGCGCCAGCAGCCAAGATCCAGGAGGGAACACTGAAGCTTTCTTT.

A few counts support this clonotype. The chain links TRBV9 to TRBJ2-3; tentative D call: TRBD1 (6 bases). V was cut by 3 bases and J by 3 bases, with 11 bases left in between. In germline, CDR1 is SGDLS, CDR2 YYNGEE. The CDR3 is made up of 14 amino acids. The CDR3 loop reads CASSDRQETDTQYF. CDR3 DNA: TGTGCCAGCAGCGACCGACAGGAGACAGATACGCAGTATTTT.

This clonotype was picked up a small number of times. The chain is built from TRBV5-1 and TRBJ1-1; D is perhaps TRBD1 (5 bases). Germline V CDR1 and CDR2: SGHRS, YFSETQ. The ends were cut back, 0 bases at V and 5 bases at J, with 20 bases in the middle. The CDR3 totals 17 residues. As DNA, the CDR3 is TGCGCCAGCAGCTTGGCTGAGACAGCCCCATGGAGAACTGAAGCTTTCTTT. This gives the protein CASSLAETAPWRTEAFF.

The chain uses TRBV6-5 and TRBJ2-7, with D maybe TRBD1 (6 bases). The CDR3 totals 14 residues. Germline CDR1 reads MNHEY; CDR2 reads SVGAGI. Trimming cost V 6 bases and J 3 bases, with 15 bases left between them. The CDR3 DNA follows: TGTGCCAGCAGCCCCGGACAGAGAAGCTACGAGCAGTACGTC. Its translation is CASSPGQRSYEQYV.

At least ten counts were recorded for this clonotype. CDR3 protein: CASKAGRVGETQYF. CDR3 coding DNA: TGTGCCTCCAAAGCGGGCAGGGTCGGAGAGACCCAGTACTTC. The chain employs TRBV7-2 and TRBJ2-5, with D tentatively TRBD2 (6 bases). The germline gives CDR1 SGHTA, CDR2 FQGNSA. The ends were cut back, 11 bases at V and 4 bases at J, with 20 bases in the middle. There are 14 residues in the CDR3.

This clonotype was counted between two and nine times. V usage is TRBV5-6 and J usage is TRBJ2-3, with TRBD1 identical over 10 bases. This CDR3 comprises 16 residues. Per germline, CDR1 SGHDT and CDR2 YYEEEE. Trimming cost V 1 base and J 4 bases; bases outside gene matches: 6. CDR3 sequence: CASSLWTGGFADTQYF. The CDR3 DNA reads as TGTGCCAGCAGCTTGTGGACAGGGGGATTTGCAGATACGCAGTATTTT.

This clonotype showed up many times. This sequence joins TRBV4-1 and TRBJ2-7; possibly TRBD1 or TRBD2 for D (5 bases each). The CDR3 runs 15 residues. Trimming left V 4 bases short and J 3 bases short, with 16 bases between. From germline, CDR1 is MGHRA and CDR2 YSYEKL. The CDR3 DNA sequence: TGCGCCAGCAGCCGAGACCCCTCGGGGCACTACGAGCAGTACGTC. Protein: CASSRDPSGHYEQYV.

The V and J genes are TRBV27 and TRBJ1-1; unclear D gene. CDR3 length equals 13 residues. Germline-derived CDR1 and CDR2 are MNHEY and SMNVEV (reference sequence). V gave up 8 bases and J gave up 1 base, with 11 bases separating them. The CDR3 bases are TGTGCCAGCTTCAGAGGTTCGAACACTGAAGCTTTCTTT. It is translated as CASFRGSNTEAFF.

This clonotype was seen only a few times. The chain is built from TRBV7-9 and TRBJ2-5; 12 bases agree with TRBD2. This CDR3 is 16 amino acids long. CDR1 SEHNR and CDR2 FQNEAQ come from the germline V gene (reference sequence). V was clipped by 5 bases and J by 4 bases; unmatched bases: 8. CDR3 loop: CASSRTSGVVGETQYF. Here the CDR3 DNA reads TGTGCCAGCAGCCGGACTAGCGGGGTTGTCGGAGAGACCCAGTACTTC.

The table lists this clonotype with many counts. This rearrangement joins TRBV19 to TRBJ1-1; 11 bases line up with TRBD1. The CDR3 contains 16 residues. J gave up 2 bases and V 2 bases, and 4 bases lay outside the gene matches. Germline CDR1 and CDR2: LNHDA and SQIVND (reference sequence). CDR3 DNA: TGTGCCAGTAGTATACTCAGGACAGGGGGCAACACTGAAGCTTTCTTT. This translates into CASSILRTGGNTEAFF.